These T cell receptor beta chains were read from a single sample in a study of T cells in Graves' hyperthyroidism and ophthalmopathy. TCRdb ran MiXCR on the multiplex PCR reads and lists one entry per CDR3 protein. The sample records fewer than 650,000 distinct CDR3 sequences, over 12% being singletons. The sequencing sample was made of blood. The receptor source for this set is a woman between 40 and 55 years old with Graves' ophthalmopathy. Both conserved end residues are part of each CDR3. Fields, in order: CDR3 DNA, CDR3 protein, V gene, J gene, D gene, clone size. A D gene is named only where the DNA matches it firmly. Only some rows state a clone size, as once, few, many or a class for expanded clones.

DNA: TGTGCCAGCAGTTACTCGATTCGCTCCTACGAGCAGTACTTC; CDR3: CASSYSIRSYEQYF; V: TRBV6-2/TRBV6-3; J: TRBJ2-7; D: .; size: many
DNA: TGCGCCAGCAGCCAAGCCAGCGGGAGCAACGAGCAGTACTTC; CDR3: CASSQASGSNEQYF; V: TRBV4-1; J: TRBJ2-7; D: TRBD2; size: many
DNA: TGTGCCAGCTCTCCCACAGGGGGCGCGAACACCGGGGAGCTGTTTTTT; CDR3: CASSPTGGANTGELFF; V: TRBV18; J: TRBJ2-2; D: TRBD1; size: .
DNA: TGTGCCTGGAGTTTGACAGGGGATGGGGGCTACACCTTC; CDR3: CAWSLTGDGGYTF; V: TRBV30; J: TRBJ1-2; D: TRBD1; size: many
DNA: TGCAGTGCTCCACGGGGACTTGCTGGGGAGACCCAGTACTTC; CDR3: CSAPRGLAGETQYF; V: TRBV20-1; J: TRBJ2-5; D: .; size: .
DNA: TGCAGTGCTAGCCTTGACGGACAGGGGAAGAGTGGCTACACCTTC; CDR3: CSASLDGQGKSGYTF; V: TRBV20-1; J: TRBJ1-2; D: TRBD1; size: .
DNA: TGTGCCAGCAGCCACGGACAGCCCCCTATTATAGAGCAGTACTTC; CDR3: CASSHGQPPIIEQYF; V: TRBV28; J: TRBJ2-7; D: .; size: many
DNA: TGCAGCGTTACGACTAGCGGGACCCACACAGATACGCAGTATTTT; CDR3: CSVTTSGTHTDTQYF; V: TRBV29-1; J: TRBJ2-3; D: TRBD2; size: .
DNA: TGTGCCAGCAGCCCCTCGGACAGGGGAGATGGCTACACCTTC; CDR3: CASSPSDRGDGYTF; V: TRBV7-9; J: TRBJ1-2; D: TRBD1; size: .
DNA: TGTGCCAGCAGCCAAGAGCAATGGGGCGGATCCTATGGCTACACCTTC; CDR3: CASSQEQWGGSYGYTF; V: TRBV14; J: TRBJ1-2; D: .; size: many
DNA: TGCGCCAGCAGCCCATATCGGACAAGGGTGGACGAGCAGTACTTC; CDR3: CASSPYRTRVDEQYF; V: TRBV5-1; J: TRBJ2-7; D: .; size: many
DNA: TGTGTCACCAGAGAGGGCTACGAGCAGTACTTC; CDR3: CVTREGYEQYF; V: TRBV6-2/TRBV6-3; J: TRBJ2-7; D: .; size: .
DNA: TGTGCCACGCTGAGCGGATACACCGGGGAGCTGTTTTTT; CDR3: CATLSGYTGELFF; V: TRBV2; J: TRBJ2-2; D: .; size: many
DNA: TGTGCCAGCAGCTTCTTAGCGGTCTCCTACGAGCAGTACTTC; CDR3: CASSFLAVSYEQYF; V: TRBV7-2; J: TRBJ2-7; D: .; size: many
DNA: TGTGCCAGCAGTGAATCGATGGGTTATAATTCACCCCTCCACTTT; CDR3: CASSESMGYNSPLHF; V: TRBV25-1; J: TRBJ1-6; D: .; size: few
DNA: TGTGCCACCAGCAGAGTTCGGGGAGCGAACACCGGGGAGCTGTTTTTT; CDR3: CATSRVRGANTGELFF; V: TRBV15; J: TRBJ2-2; D: .; size: many
DNA: TGTGCCAGCAGGGGACAGGGGACGGGAAACACCATATATTTT; CDR3: CASRGQGTGNTIYF; V: TRBV6-1; J: TRBJ1-3; D: TRBD1; size: .
DNA: TGTGCCAGCAGTTCCGTGGGGGGGGAAGCTTTCTTT; CDR3: CASSSVGGEAFF; V: TRBV7-9; J: TRBJ1-1; D: .; size: few
DNA: TGTGCCGCCCGGGACCCCGAAGCAATGGTATACGAGCAGTACTTC; CDR3: CAARDPEAMVYEQYF; V: TRBV10-3; J: TRBJ2-7; D: .; size: few
DNA: TGCAGTGCTATATCGGACAGGGGGCGCCGAAACGAGCAGTACTTC; CDR3: CSAISDRGRRNEQYF; V: TRBV20-1; J: TRBJ2-7; D: TRBD1; size: many
DNA: TGTGCCAGCATGCGTAACAGGGTTGACACTGAAGCTTTCTTT; CDR3: CASMRNRVDTEAFF; V: TRBV6-5; J: TRBJ1-1; D: .; size: many
DNA: TGTGCCAGCAGTCCCACTCGACAGGGGGCGGGGGAGCAGTACTTC; CDR3: CASSPTRQGAGEQYF; V: TRBV6-1; J: TRBJ2-7; D: TRBD1; size: many
DNA: TGTGCCACCAGCAGATACGACAGGAAAGAGACCCAGTACTTC; CDR3: CATSRYDRKETQYF; V: TRBV15; J: TRBJ2-5; D: .; size: many
DNA: TGTGCCAGCAGTGGATACCGGGACAGGGCGAACATTCAGTACTTC; CDR3: CASSGYRDRANIQYF; V: TRBV6-2/TRBV6-3; J: TRBJ2-4; D: TRBD1; size: .
DNA: TGTGCCTGGAGTGTATCGAGCAATCAGCCCCAGCATTTT; CDR3: CAWSVSSNQPQHF; V: TRBV30; J: TRBJ1-5; D: .; size: many
DNA: TGTGCCAGCAGTATCAACAGGGTCTTGAACACTGAAGCTTTCTTT; CDR3: CASSINRVLNTEAFF; V: TRBV6-1; J: TRBJ1-1; D: .; size: .
DNA: TGTGCCAGCACCTCAGGTCAGCCCCAGCATTTT; CDR3: CASTSGQPQHF; V: TRBV28; J: TRBJ1-5; D: .; size: many
DNA: TGTGCCAGCAGTTTCTCCTACACTGAAGCTTTCTTT; CDR3: CASSFSYTEAFF; V: TRBV28; J: TRBJ1-1; D: .; size: many
DNA: TGTGCCAGCAGCGTAGACCAGGGCCCCTACGAGCAGTACTTC; CDR3: CASSVDQGPYEQYF; V: TRBV9; J: TRBJ2-7; D: .; size: .
DNA: TGTGCCAGTAGATCAGCCGAACACACTGAAGCTTTCTTT; CDR3: CASRSAEHTEAFF; V: TRBV19; J: TRBJ1-1; D: .; size: many
DNA: TGCAGTGCTAGAGATGGTGGGGGATACACTGAAGCTTTCTTT; CDR3: CSARDGGGYTEAFF; V: TRBV20-1; J: TRBJ1-1; D: .; size: many
DNA: TGTGCCAGCAGTCGGGACAGGCCATTAGCGGGAGGGATCACAGATACGCAGTATTTT; CDR3: CASSRDRPLAGGITDTQYF; V: TRBV7-2; J: TRBJ2-3; D: TRBD2; size: .
DNA: TGTGCCAGCAGTAGCGGGACAGGGGGGAACAATCAGCCCCAGCATTTT; CDR3: CASSSGTGGNNQPQHF; V: TRBV6-5; J: TRBJ1-5; D: TRBD1; size: many
DNA: TGTGCCAGCAGCCGAGGGGCGGGGAACACTGAAGCTTTCTTT; CDR3: CASSRGAGNTEAFF; V: TRBV7-3; J: TRBJ1-1; D: .; size: many
DNA: TGTGCCACCAGTGGCCTGACAGGAAACGAGCAGTACTTC; CDR3: CATSGLTGNEQYF; V: TRBV24-1; J: TRBJ2-7; D: .; size: many
DNA: TGTGCCAGTAGTATCTGGAGCGGTTCCGGGGAGCTGTTTTTT; CDR3: CASSIWSGSGELFF; V: TRBV19; J: TRBJ2-2; D: .; size: once
DNA: TGTGCCAGTAGTATCGGGTCGGAAAACACCGGGGAGCTGTTTTTT; CDR3: CASSIGSENTGELFF; V: TRBV19; J: TRBJ2-2; D: .; size: few
DNA: TGCAGTGCTAGACAGGGGTACTATGGCTACACCTTC; CDR3: CSARQGYYGYTF; V: TRBV20-1; J: TRBJ1-2; D: .; size: .
DNA: TGCAGCGTTAGCCGGACGGCCAACTATGGCTACACCTTC; CDR3: CSVSRTANYGYTF; V: TRBV29-1; J: TRBJ1-2; D: .; size: few
DNA: TGTGCCAGCAGTTACCACTCCGGTGCGAACACTGAAGCTTTCTTT; CDR3: CASSYHSGANTEAFF; V: TRBV28; J: TRBJ1-1; D: .; size: .
DNA: TGCGCCAGCAGCCACCTTCCGGGCCCTTCTAACTATGGCTACACCTTC; CDR3: CASSHLPGPSNYGYTF; V: TRBV4-1; J: TRBJ1-2; D: .; size: .
DNA: TGTGCCAGCAGTTACAACTGGGGGGGGGAGCAGTACTTC; CDR3: CASSYNWGGEQYF; V: TRBV6-2/TRBV6-3; J: TRBJ2-7; D: TRBD2; size: .
DNA: TGCAGTGCTTCCCAGCCGACTAGCGGGATGTCCCTAGAGACCCAGTACTTC; CDR3: CSASQPTSGMSLETQYF; V: TRBV20-1; J: TRBJ2-5; D: TRBD2; size: few
DNA: TGTGCCAGTACCCGCTGGGGGGCCAGCAATCAGCCCCAGCATTTT; CDR3: CASTRWGASNQPQHF; V: TRBV19; J: TRBJ1-5; D: .; size: .
DNA: TGTGCCACCCGAGCGGATACTACCTACGAGCAGTACTTC; CDR3: CATRADTTYEQYF; V: TRBV28; J: TRBJ2-7; D: .; size: many
DNA: TGTGCCACCAGTGATAGCGGACGGATCCAAGAGACCCAGTACTTC; CDR3: CATSDSGRIQETQYF; V: TRBV24-1; J: TRBJ2-5; D: .; size: many
DNA: TGCAGTGCTAGAGGTACAGGGTCGAATGGCTACACCTTC; CDR3: CSARGTGSNGYTF; V: TRBV20-1; J: TRBJ1-2; D: .; size: .
DNA: TGTGCCAGCAGTGTCCAACAGGGGCCATCCTACGAGCAGTACTTC; CDR3: CASSVQQGPSYEQYF; V: TRBV28; J: TRBJ2-7; D: TRBD1; size: many
DNA: TGTGCCAGCAGTCACCCGTCGGGGACCGCCTCTGGAAACACCATATATTTT; CDR3: CASSHPSGTASGNTIYF; V: TRBV6-2/TRBV6-3; J: TRBJ1-3; D: .; size: .
DNA: TGTGCCAGCAGCGTAGCGGCAGACACTGAAGCTTTCTTT; CDR3: CASSVAADTEAFF; V: TRBV9; J: TRBJ1-1; D: .; size: many
DNA: TGTGCCAGCAGTGGTCGACAGGGAAGCTACGGCTCAAGCTCCTACGAGCAGTACTTC; CDR3: CASSGRQGSYGSSSYEQYF; V: TRBV6-4; J: TRBJ2-7; D: TRBD1; size: many
DNA: TGCAGTGCCCCTAGAAGCGGGGAGACCCAGTACTTC; CDR3: CSAPRSGETQYF; V: TRBV20-1; J: TRBJ2-5; D: .; size: many
DNA: TGTGCCTGGAGTGTTTCAGGTCAGACCCAGTACTTC; CDR3: CAWSVSGQTQYF; V: TRBV30; J: TRBJ2-5; D: .; size: many
DNA: TGTGCCAGCAGCAAACCGGGACTAGAAGCTTTCTTT; CDR3: CASSKPGLEAFF; V: TRBV6-2/TRBV6-3; J: TRBJ1-1; D: .; size: .
DNA: TGTGCCAGTAGTATAGCGGGACAGGGGCCGGACGAGCAGTACTTC; CDR3: CASSIAGQGPDEQYF; V: TRBV19; J: TRBJ2-7; D: TRBD1; size: once
DNA: TGTGCCTGGAGTAGGGGGAGTGATCAGCCCCAGCATTTT; CDR3: CAWSRGSDQPQHF; V: TRBV30; J: TRBJ1-5; D: .; size: many